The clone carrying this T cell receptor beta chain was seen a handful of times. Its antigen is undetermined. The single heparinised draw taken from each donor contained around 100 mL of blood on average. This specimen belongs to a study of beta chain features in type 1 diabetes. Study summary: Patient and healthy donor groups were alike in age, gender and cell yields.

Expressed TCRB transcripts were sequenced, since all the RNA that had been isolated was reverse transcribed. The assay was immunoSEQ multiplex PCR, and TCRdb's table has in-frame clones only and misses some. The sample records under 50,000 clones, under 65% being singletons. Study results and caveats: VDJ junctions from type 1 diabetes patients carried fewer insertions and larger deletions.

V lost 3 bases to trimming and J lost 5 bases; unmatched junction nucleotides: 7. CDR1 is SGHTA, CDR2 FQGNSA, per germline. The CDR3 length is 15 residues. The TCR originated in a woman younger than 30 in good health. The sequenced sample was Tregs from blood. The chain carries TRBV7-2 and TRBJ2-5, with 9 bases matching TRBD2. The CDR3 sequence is CASSFGAGGGETQYF. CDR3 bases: TGTGCCAGCAGCTTTGGAGCGGGAGGTGGGGAGACCCAGTACTTC.